This is a list of T cell receptor beta chains from one sample in a study of OX40 agonist ivuxolimab in advanced cancers. Sequencing used immunoSEQ multiplex PCR; TCRdb keeps in-frame clones, though not all of them. The data show 85,000 to 120,000 clones, just over 90% seen once. The sequenced sample was CD4+ or CD8+ T cells sorted from blood, obtained in a trial of the OX40 agonist ivuxolimab. The receptors derive from an adult with an advanced solid tumor such as melanoma, head and neck, liver or kidney cancer. CDR3s include the opening cysteine and the closing phenylalanine or tryptophan. The order of the fields is clone size, J gene, V gene, D gene, CDR3 protein. A D gene is named only where the DNA matches it firmly. The size entry is marked missing in some rows and otherwise reads once, few, many or a size class.

clone_size: -
j_call: TRBJ1-6
v_call: TRBV19
d_call: -
cdr3_aa: CASAKERRDSPLHF

clone_size: -
j_call: TRBJ2-7
v_call: TRBV25-1
d_call: -
cdr3_aa: CASSGQGISEQYF

clone_size: -
j_call: TRBJ2-5
v_call: TRBV5-1
d_call: -
cdr3_aa: CASSLGEEKGTQYF

clone_size: -
j_call: TRBJ1-4
v_call: TRBV6-5
d_call: -
cdr3_aa: CASSGRGIDNEKLFF

clone_size: -
j_call: TRBJ1-2
v_call: TRBV4-1
d_call: -
cdr3_aa: CASSQDEASSYGYTF

clone_size: -
j_call: TRBJ1-3
v_call: TRBV6-1
d_call: -
cdr3_aa: CASSEGLVISGNTIYF

clone_size: few
j_call: TRBJ1-6
v_call: TRBV5-1
d_call: -
cdr3_aa: CASSLDASYNSPLHF

clone_size: -
j_call: TRBJ2-2
v_call: TRBV9
d_call: -
cdr3_aa: CASSVTPSAEAGELFF

clone_size: -
j_call: TRBJ1-2
v_call: TRBV7-9
d_call: -
cdr3_aa: CASSPGRLDGYTF

clone_size: -
j_call: TRBJ1-1
v_call: TRBV18
d_call: TRBD1
cdr3_aa: CASTPGQGAGGGAFF

clone_size: -
j_call: TRBJ1-5
v_call: TRBV30
d_call: -
cdr3_aa: CAWSGDSNQPQHF

clone_size: -
j_call: TRBJ1-5
v_call: TRBV30
d_call: -
cdr3_aa: CAWTDGNQPQHF

clone_size: -
j_call: TRBJ2-3
v_call: TRBV30
d_call: TRBD2
cdr3_aa: CAWGRLAGTDTQYF

clone_size: -
j_call: TRBJ1-1
v_call: TRBV19
d_call: -
cdr3_aa: CASSYRMNTEAFF

clone_size: -
j_call: TRBJ2-2
v_call: TRBV19
d_call: -
cdr3_aa: CASRLGGQNTGELFF

clone_size: -
j_call: TRBJ1-5
v_call: TRBV19
d_call: -
cdr3_aa: CASRRPSSNQPQHF

clone_size: -
j_call: TRBJ1-6
v_call: TRBV7-2
d_call: TRBD1
cdr3_aa: CASSRQGNSPLHF

clone_size: -
j_call: TRBJ1-2
v_call: TRBV30
d_call: -
cdr3_aa: CASHAPYGYTF

clone_size: -
j_call: TRBJ2-1
v_call: TRBV29-1
d_call: TRBD1
cdr3_aa: CSSKGANIENEQFF

clone_size: few
j_call: TRBJ1-1
v_call: TRBV10-1
d_call: -
cdr3_aa: CASSGTTSTGTNTEAFF

clone_size: once
j_call: TRBJ1-2
v_call: TRBV29-1
d_call: TRBD1
cdr3_aa: CRTGGVFPDGYTF

clone_size: -
j_call: TRBJ1-1
v_call: TRBV4-2
d_call: -
cdr3_aa: CASSPWGDTEAFF

clone_size: few
j_call: TRBJ2-7
v_call: TRBV6-1
d_call: TRBD1
cdr3_aa: CASSERTGGSYEQYF

clone_size: few
j_call: TRBJ1-6
v_call: TRBV30
d_call: -
cdr3_aa: CAWSWVEDSPLHF

clone_size: -
j_call: TRBJ2-7
v_call: TRBV6-5
d_call: TRBD1
cdr3_aa: CASSWGTGSYEQYF

clone_size: -
j_call: TRBJ2-7
v_call: TRBV27
d_call: -
cdr3_aa: CASRPRLGYEQYF

clone_size: -
j_call: TRBJ2-2
v_call: TRBV27
d_call: -
cdr3_aa: CASSYNSNTGELFF

clone_size: -
j_call: TRBJ1-2
v_call: TRBV27
d_call: TRBD1
cdr3_aa: CASSLTGELGYTF

clone_size: -
j_call: TRBJ2-6
v_call: TRBV18
d_call: TRBD2
cdr3_aa: CASSPPGRAGANVLTF

clone_size: -
j_call: TRBJ1-4
v_call: TRBV19
d_call: TRBD1
cdr3_aa: CASSQPGQGNEKLFF

clone_size: -
j_call: TRBJ2-3
v_call: TRBV14
d_call: TRBD2
cdr3_aa: CASRRLAANTDTQYF

clone_size: -
j_call: TRBJ1-6
v_call: TRBV11-2
d_call: -
cdr3_aa: CASSLGNRALNSPLHF

clone_size: -
j_call: TRBJ2-7
v_call: TRBV11-2
d_call: -
cdr3_aa: CASSLSFYEQYF

clone_size: -
j_call: TRBJ1-1
v_call: TRBV28
d_call: -
cdr3_aa: CASSLLASQAFF

clone_size: -
j_call: TRBJ2-4
v_call: TRBV7-8
d_call: TRBD1
cdr3_aa: CASSRARTGIAKNIQYF

clone_size: -
j_call: TRBJ2-7
v_call: TRBV27
d_call: -
cdr3_aa: CASSSPAGYEQYF

clone_size: -
j_call: TRBJ1-3
v_call: TRBV7-2
d_call: TRBD1
cdr3_aa: CASSSSQGRGLGNTIYF

clone_size: -
j_call: TRBJ2-7
v_call: TRBV6-6
d_call: -
cdr3_aa: CASRLGQGSYEQYF